The text below deals with one T cell receptor (beta chain). Assay used: immunoSEQ multiplex PCR; TCRdb lists only in-frame clones, some missing. The repertoire has around 280,000 clones, about nine tenths of them found once; the top ten carry roughly 12%. Trimming cost V 3 bases and J 3 bases, with 11 bases left between them. The CDR3 spans 13 residues. Germline CDR1 DFQATT, CDR2 SNEGSKA (reference sequence). This specimen belongs to a study of blood T cell repertoires in COVID-19. Sequenced material: peripheral blood. This rearrangement joins TRBV20-1 to TRBJ1-2; maybe TRBD1 (5 bases). The receptor comes from a woman in her thirties with COVID-19, enrolled during active disease. The CDR3 sequence: CSASPQGDYGYTF. The CDR3 DNA follows: TGCAGTGCTAGTCCTCAGGGTGACTATGGCTACACCTTC.